One sample yielded the 14 T cell receptor beta chains listed below, sequenced in a study of T cell responses to AZD1222 COVID-19 vaccine. Measured with immunoSEQ multiplex PCR; TCRdb has only the in-frame clones, and not every one. Of approximately 110,000 clones in the sample, about 85% are singletons; the top ten hold roughly 2.5%. This specimen consisted of peripheral blood, obtained 28 days after the second AZD1222 dose. The receptor source for this set is an adult who received the AZD1222 COVID-19 vaccine.

The J gene is TRBJ2-1, the V gene TRBV13; D might be TRBD1 or TRBD2, each matching 5 bases. Germline V gene sequence: CDR1 PRHDT, CDR2 FYEKMQ (reference sequence). The CDR3 extends over 17 amino acids. V was cut by 0 bases and J by 7 bases, with 19 bases left in between. The CDR3 protein is CASSLGHNSVRQNEQFF. The DNA of the CDR3 is TGTGCCAGCAGCTTAGGCCATAATAGCGTACGACAGAATGAGCAGTTCTTC.

The chain carries TRBV7-6 and TRBJ1-1; 8 bases fit TRBD1. Trimming at V came to 2 bases and at J to 0 bases, leaving 5 bases not matched to a gene. This CDR3 has 16 residues. Germline V gene sequence: CDR1 SGHVS, CDR2 FNYEAQ. For the CDR3, the DNA is TGTGCCAGCAGCTTAAGTGACAGGGGCATGAACACTGAAGCTTTCTTT. It codes for CASSLSDRGMNTEAFF.

About this clone itself: The germline gene is not matched at one end of the junction; a read error may be the cause. The chain couples TRBV27 to TRBJ2-7; 8 nucleotides match TRBD2. This CDR3 spans 15 amino acids. Germline loops: CDR1 MNHEY, CDR2 SMNVEV (reference sequence). This CDR3 reads CASSVSSGPTYEQYF. The CDR3 DNA follows: TGTGCCAGCAGTGTATCTAGCGGGCCAACCTACGAGCAGTACTTC.

The chain has TRBV5-6 and TRBJ1-6; D call uncertain. Trimming stripped 2 bases from V and 0 bases from J, with 6 bases between. CDR1 is SGHDT, CDR2 YYEEEE, per germline. CDR3 size: 15 residues. The CDR3 protein is CASSFSLSYNSPLHF. The CDR3 DNA follows: TGTGCCAGCAGCTTCTCTCTCTCCTATAATTCACCCCTCCACTTT.

The chain carries TRBV2 and TRBJ2-3, with D possibly TRBD2 on 5 matching bases. Germline V lookup: CDR1 SNHLY, CDR2 FYNNEI. The CDR3 loop spans 14 amino acids. V shed 7 bases and J shed 6 bases, with 17 bases lying between them. CDR3: CASTGILKTDTQYF. The CDR3 DNA follows: TGTGCCAGCACGGGGATCCTAAAGACGGATACGCAGTATTTT.

In nucleotides, the CDR3 is TGCGCCAGCAGCCCGACTTCGGACAGGGGGGGAGAAAAACTGTTTTTT. This translates into CASSPTSDRGGEKLFF. The V and J genes are TRBV4-3 and TRBJ1-4; 10 nucleotides agree with TRBD1. CDR1 is LGHNA, CDR2 YSLEER, per germline. The CDR3 runs 16 residues. Trimming at V came to 4 bases and at J to 8 bases, leaving 10 bases not matched to a gene.

The chain combines TRBV5-1 with TRBJ1-1; 7 bases fit TRBD1. V trimming: 2 bases; J trimming: 1 base; junction bases outside the gene matches: 5. The CDR3 consists of 15 residues. From germline, CDR1 is SGHRS and CDR2 YFSETQ. This CDR3 reads CASSLTGTANTEAFF. In nucleotides, the CDR3 is TGCGCCAGCAGCTTAACCGGGACAGCGAACACTGAAGCTTTCTTT. The variable domain in full, with the rest retrieved from reference TRBV5-1 and TRBJ1-1, is KAGVTQTPRYLIKTRGQQVTLSCSPISGHRSVSWYQQTPGQGLQFLFEYFSETQRNKGNFPGRFSGRQFSNSRSEMNVSTLELGDSALYLCASSLTGTANTEAFFGQGTRLTVV.

The rearrangement joins TRBV6-2 or TRBV6-3 to TRBJ1-1; D may be TRBD1 (5 bases). This CDR3 region has 14 residues. V lost 5 bases, J lost 6 bases, and 16 bases lay in between. Germline V gives CDR1 MNHEY, CDR2 SVGEGT. CDR3 DNA: TGTGCCAGCAGTACCGGGACCCCCTCGGCTGAAGCTTTCTTT. Translation gives CASSTGTPSAEAFF.

The chain carries TRBV12-3 or TRBV12-4 and TRBJ1-5; no definite D call. With 2 bases removed from V and 7 bases from J, the gap between germline ends came to 9 bases. This CDR3 spans 13 amino acids. In DNA form, the CDR3 reads TGTGCCAGCAGTTTATCCCCGGCCCAGCCCCAGCATTTT. This codes for CASSLSPAQPQHF.

The chain couples TRBV27 to TRBJ2-3, with 8 positions matching TRBD2. This CDR3 contains 14 residues. The germline V gene has CDR1 MNHEY and CDR2 SMNVEV (reference sequence). The junction had 5 bases not matched to a gene; V was cut back by 6 bases and J by 3 bases. The CDR3 region is CASRGTRLTDTQYF. CDR3 DNA: TGTGCCAGCAGGGGGACTAGACTAACAGATACGCAGTATTTT.

The table lists this clone with a count of one. The chain joins TRBV24-1 to TRBJ1-5; 8 bases map to TRBD1. This CDR3 comprises 16 residues. Germline values: CDR1 KGHDR, CDR2 SFDVKD. V shed 3 bases, J shed 1 base, and the junction held 4 bases outside the gene matches. CDR3 amino acids: CATSDKGQASNQPQHF. The CDR3 DNA sequence: TGTGCCACCAGTGATAAGGGACAGGCGAGCAATCAGCCCCAGCATTTT.

This chain connects TRBV30 to TRBJ2-7; unclear D gene. V was pared by 4 bases and J by 0 bases, with 19 bases between. The germline V gene has CDR1 GTSNPN and CDR2 SVGIG (reference sequence). This CDR3 is 16 amino acids long. CDR3 in DNA: TGTGCCTGGACGACATCCGCGACTCTTTACTCCTACGAGCAGTACTTC. This gives the protein CAWTTSATLYSYEQYF.

This chain connects TRBV24-1 to TRBJ1-1, with D possibly TRBD1 on 5 matching bases. This CDR3 comprises 15 residues. Germline V gene lookup returns CDR1 KGHDR and CDR2 SFDVKD. Trimming pared 2 bases from V and 5 bases from J, leaving 14 bases between. The CDR3, as DNA: TGTGCCACCAGTGATTCCAGGGCAGGGCAGACTGAAGCTTTCTTT. Translated: CATSDSRAGQTEAFF.

V and J are TRBV5-4 and TRBJ1-1, with a tentative D call TRBD1 (6 bases). Germline CDR1 reads SGHNT; CDR2 reads YYREEE (reference sequence). The CDR3 has 15 residues. V lost 4 bases to trimming and J lost 1 base, with 14 bases between them. The CDR3 coding sequence is TGTGCCAGCAGCAACGACAGGTTCGGGAACACTGAAGCTTTCTTT. Its translation is CASSNDRFGNTEAFF.